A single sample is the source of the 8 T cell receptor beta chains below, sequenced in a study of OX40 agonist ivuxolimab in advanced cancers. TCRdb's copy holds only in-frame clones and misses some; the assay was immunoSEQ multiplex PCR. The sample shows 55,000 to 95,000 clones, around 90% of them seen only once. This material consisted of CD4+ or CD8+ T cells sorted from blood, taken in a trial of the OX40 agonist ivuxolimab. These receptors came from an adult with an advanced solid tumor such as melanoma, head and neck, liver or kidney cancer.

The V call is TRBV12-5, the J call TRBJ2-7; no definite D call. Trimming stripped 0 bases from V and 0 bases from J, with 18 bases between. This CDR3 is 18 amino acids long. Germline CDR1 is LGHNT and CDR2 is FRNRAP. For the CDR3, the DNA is TGTGCTAGTGGTTTGGTACCTCAAGTCAGCTACAGCTCCTACGAGCAGTACTTC. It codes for CASGLVPQVSYSSYEQYF.

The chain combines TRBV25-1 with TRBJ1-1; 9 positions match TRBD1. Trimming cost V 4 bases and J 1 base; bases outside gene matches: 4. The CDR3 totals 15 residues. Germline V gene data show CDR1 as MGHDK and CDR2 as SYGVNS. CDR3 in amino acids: CASSGRTGANTEAFF. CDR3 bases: TGTGCCAGCAGTGGCCGGACAGGGGCGAACACTGAAGCTTTCTTT.

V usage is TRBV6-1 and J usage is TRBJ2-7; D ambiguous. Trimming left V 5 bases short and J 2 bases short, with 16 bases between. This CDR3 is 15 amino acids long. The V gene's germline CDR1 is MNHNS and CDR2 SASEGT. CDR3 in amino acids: CASSPDIAPTYEQYF. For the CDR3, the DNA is TGTGCCAGCAGTCCCGACATTGCCCCAACCTACGAGCAGTACTTC.

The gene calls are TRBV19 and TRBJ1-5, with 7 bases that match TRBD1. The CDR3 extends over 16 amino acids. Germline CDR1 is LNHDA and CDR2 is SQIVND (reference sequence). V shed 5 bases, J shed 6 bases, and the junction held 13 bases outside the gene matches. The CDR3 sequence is CASSSGRDSGIQPQHF. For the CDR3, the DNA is TGTGCCAGTAGTTCCGGGAGGGACAGCGGGATTCAGCCCCAGCATTTT.

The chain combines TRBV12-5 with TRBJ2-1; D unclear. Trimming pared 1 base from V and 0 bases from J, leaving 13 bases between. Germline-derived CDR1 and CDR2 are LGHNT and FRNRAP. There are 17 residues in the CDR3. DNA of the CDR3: TGTGCTAGTGGTTTGGGCTCCAGTTCGAGCTCCTACAATGAGCAGTTCTTC. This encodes CASGLGSSSSSYNEQFF.

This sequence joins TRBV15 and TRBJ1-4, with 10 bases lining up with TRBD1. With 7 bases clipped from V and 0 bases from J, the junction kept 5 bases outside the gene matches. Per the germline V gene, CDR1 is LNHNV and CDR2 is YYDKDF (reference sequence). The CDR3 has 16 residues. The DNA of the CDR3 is TGTGCCACCAACCGGGACAGGGGAACAACTAATGAAAAACTGTTTTTT. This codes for CATNRDRGTTNEKLFF.

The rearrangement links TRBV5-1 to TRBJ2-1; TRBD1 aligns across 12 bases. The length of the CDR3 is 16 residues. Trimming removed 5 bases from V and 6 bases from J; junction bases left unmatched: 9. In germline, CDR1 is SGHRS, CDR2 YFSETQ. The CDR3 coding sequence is TGCGCCAGCAGTCAAACCGGGACAGGGGGCATCAATGAGCAGTTCTTC. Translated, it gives CASSQTGTGGINEQFF.

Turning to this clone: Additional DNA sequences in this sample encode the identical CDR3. CDR3 DNA sequence: TGTGCCAGCAGCCAGATTACCAGCGGAGAACAGTACTTC. Its protein is CASSQITSGEQYF. This rearrangement joins TRBV14 to TRBJ2-7; D may be TRBD2 (5 bases). Per germline, CDR1 SGHDN and CDR2 FVKESK. Trimming pared 3 bases from V and 10 bases from J, leaving 16 bases between. The CDR3 contains 13 residues.